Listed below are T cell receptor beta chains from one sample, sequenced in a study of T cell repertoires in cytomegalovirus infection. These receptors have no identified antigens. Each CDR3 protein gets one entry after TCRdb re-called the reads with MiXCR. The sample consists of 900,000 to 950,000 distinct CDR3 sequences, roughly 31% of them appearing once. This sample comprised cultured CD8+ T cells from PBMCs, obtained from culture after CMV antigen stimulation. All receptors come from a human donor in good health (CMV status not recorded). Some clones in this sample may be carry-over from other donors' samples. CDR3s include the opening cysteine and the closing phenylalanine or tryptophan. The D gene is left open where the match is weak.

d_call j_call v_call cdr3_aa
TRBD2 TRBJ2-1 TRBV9 CASSADGTSVGEQFF
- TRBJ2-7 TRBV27 CASSLSATNEQYF
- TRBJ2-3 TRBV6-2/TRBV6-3 CASSYRDSLSTDTQYF
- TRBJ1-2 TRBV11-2 CASSTFYGYTF
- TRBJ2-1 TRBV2 CASEEVTQFF
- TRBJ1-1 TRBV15 CATSSRQEAFF
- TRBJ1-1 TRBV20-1 CSARGWNMNTEAFF
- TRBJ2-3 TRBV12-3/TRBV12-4 CASSVQPGRLDADTQYF
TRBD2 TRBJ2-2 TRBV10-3 CAINSGGGELFF
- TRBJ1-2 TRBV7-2 CASSLVELSNYGYTF
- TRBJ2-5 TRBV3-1 CASSQESGRSGRETQYF
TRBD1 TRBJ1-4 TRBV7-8 CASSPHGSGGEKLFF
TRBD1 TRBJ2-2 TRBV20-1 CSALGQGAALNTGELFF
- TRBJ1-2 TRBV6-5 CASSPGYYGYTF
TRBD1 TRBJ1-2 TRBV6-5 CASSQGTVRGYTF